The 21 T cell receptor beta chains listed next were all sequenced from one sample in a study of beta chain features in type 1 diabetes (dated by TCRdb to the late 2010s). The library was obtained by the immunoSEQ multiplex PCR assay. The entire amount of isolated RNA was reverse transcribed using the High Capacity cDNA Reverse Transcription Kit, so the sequenced TCRB transcripts were expressed ones. TCRdb obtained this table from immuneACCESS and retained in-frame rearrangements with V and J assigned. These tables miss some clones; where compared with another copy, unresolved V genes account for less than half of the shortfall, and the remainder is unexplained. The table for this sample lists fewer than 400,000 clones; 7% to 9% of them were counted only once. The ten biggest clones cover 0.44% of the sample. The sample consisted of central memory CD4+ T cells from blood. Receptor source: a woman aged 18-30 years in good health.

V and J are TRBV27 and TRBJ2-1, with 7 nucleotides matching TRBD1. This CDR3 region has 15 residues. J lost 0 bases, V lost 7 bases, and 6 bases had no gene match. Germline loops: CDR1 MNHEY, CDR2 SMNVEV (reference sequence). This chain's CDR3 is CASTNQGDSYNEQFF. CDR3 DNA sequence: TGTGCCAGCACCAACCAGGGGGACTCCTACAATGAGCAGTTCTTC.

In this sample, this clone turned up many times. This chain uses TRBV7-8 with TRBJ2-4; D not resolved. V was trimmed by 5 bases and J by 0 bases, leaving 8 bases between them. CDR1 and CDR2 (germline): SGHVS, FQNEAQ. The CDR3 runs 14 residues. Here the CDR3 DNA reads TGTGCCAGCAGCACACAAGTAGCCAAAAACATTCAGTACTTC. It is translated as CASSTQVAKNIQYF.

CDR3 residues: CASRQTLAEQYF. DNA of the CDR3: TGTGCCAGCAGGCAGACCTTGGCCGAGCAGTACTTC. V gene TRBV2 combines with J gene TRBJ2-7; no definite D call. V lost 6 bases, J lost 6 bases, and 12 bases lay in between. Germline V gives CDR1 SNHLY, CDR2 FYNNEI. This CDR3 region has 12 residues.

This clone was counted a few times. The chain joins TRBV4-1 to TRBJ2-1; a possible D gene is TRBD1 (6 bases). Trimming stripped 0 bases from V and 8 bases from J, with 20 bases between. Germline CDR1 is MGHRA and CDR2 is YSYEKL. CDR3 length: 17 residues. The CDR3 protein is CASSQDHHRAYSDEQFF. The CDR3 DNA is TGCGCCAGCAGCCAAGATCATCACAGGGCCTACTCAGATGAGCAGTTCTTC.

The chain has TRBV7-9 and TRBJ2-1; 11 positions agree with TRBD1. Germline V gene data show CDR1 as SEHNR and CDR2 as FQNEAQ (reference sequence). The CDR3 loop spans 14 amino acids. V lost 6 bases and J lost 9; bases outside the gene matches: 7. In DNA form, the CDR3 reads TGTGCCAGCAGTCCCGGGACAGGGGGAGCTGAGCAGTTCTTC. Encoded protein: CASSPGTGGAEQFF.

This clone was detected ten times or more. This chain joins TRBV19 and TRBJ2-5; perhaps TRBD2 as D (6 bases). The CDR3 runs 13 residues. V gave up 6 bases and J gave up 3 bases, with 11 bases separating them. The germline CDR1 and CDR2 sequences are LNHDA and SQIVND (reference sequence). The CDR3 protein is CASRVSGEETQYF. The CDR3 region has the DNA TGTGCCAGTAGGGTTTCGGGAGAAGAGACCCAGTACTTC. The full variable domain, in which reference TRBV19 and TRBJ2-5 provide the parts outside the CDR3, is DGGITQSPKYLFRKEGQNVTLSCEQNLNHDAMYWYRQDPGQGLRLIYYSQIVNDFQKGDIAEGYSVSREKKESFPLTVTSAQKNPTAFYLCASRVSGEETQYFGPGTRLLVL.

V and J are TRBV10-1 and TRBJ2-7; D might be TRBD1 (6 bases). Germline V gene lookup returns CDR1 WNHNN and CDR2 SYGVQD (reference sequence). This CDR3 is built from 15 residues. The V end was cut by 4 bases, the J end by 0 bases, with 13 bases between. The CDR3 sequence: CASSGTDPFSYEQYF. The CDR3 DNA reads TGCGCCAGCAGTGGGACAGACCCTTTCTCCTACGAGCAGTACTTC.

This clone was seen more than once but under ten times. This sequence joins TRBV7-9 and TRBJ2-1, with D perhaps TRBD1 or TRBD2 (5 bases each). Germline CDR1 is SEHNR and CDR2 is FQNEAQ (reference sequence). CDR3 length equals 13 residues. Trimming stripped 0 bases from V and 9 bases from J, with 9 bases between. CDR3 residues: CASSLAGAGEQFF. CDR3 coding DNA: TGTGCCAGCAGCTTAGCCGGGGCGGGTGAGCAGTTCTTC.

The chain has TRBV6-6 and TRBJ1-2, with no clear D. From germline, CDR1 is MNHNY and CDR2 SVGAGI (reference sequence). Trimming stripped 0 bases from V and 5 bases from J, with 13 bases between. The CDR3 runs 15 residues. Written as DNA, the CDR3 is TGTGCCAGCAGTTACTCTCCTCGGGGTCCGTATGGCTACACCTTC. This translates into CASSYSPRGPYGYTF.

This clone was observed a handful of times. Additional DNA sequences in this sample encode the identical CDR3. The chain uses TRBV18 and TRBJ2-5; no firm D call. The CDR3 is 13 amino acids. Per germline, CDR1 KGHSH and CDR2 LQKENI. V was trimmed by 3 bases and J by 2 bases, leaving 7 bases between them. Here the CDR3 reads CASSPSQQETQYF. In nucleotides, the CDR3 is TGTGCCAGCTCACCGTCACAGCAAGAGACCCAGTACTTC.

The chain has TRBV7-8 and TRBJ2-2, with a tentative D call TRBD1 (5 bases). The CDR3 has 16 residues. The V and J ends lost 3 bases and 0 bases respectively, with 11 bases between them. Germline CDR1 reads SGHVS; CDR2 reads FQNEAQ. In nucleotides, the CDR3 is TGTGCCAGCAGCTTGTCTACAGGCGCGAACACCGGGGAGCTGTTTTTT. It codes for CASSLSTGANTGELFF.

In this sample, this clone turned up a few times. The J gene is TRBJ2-1, the V gene TRBV7-2; D is undetermined. The V gene's germline CDR1 is SGHTA and CDR2 FQGNSA. The CDR3 has 13 residues. The V and J ends lost 2 bases and 5 bases respectively, with 7 bases between them. The CDR3 is CASSLFLNNEQFF. The DNA of the CDR3 is TGTGCCAGCAGCTTATTCTTGAACAATGAGCAGTTCTTC.

The CDR3 sequence is CATSGWINQPQHF. CDR3 DNA: TGTGCCACCAGCGGGTGGATCAATCAGCCCCAGCATTTT. The chain couples TRBV15 to TRBJ1-5; D is uncertain. The V end was cut by 5 bases, the J end by 3 bases, with 8 bases between. Germline values: CDR1 LNHNV, CDR2 YYDKDF (reference sequence). The length of the CDR3 is 13 residues. Using reference TRBV15 and TRBJ1-5 for the parts outside the CDR3, the full variable domain is DAMVIQNPRYQVTQFGKPVTLSCSQTLNHNVMYWYQQKSSQAPKLLFHYYDKDFNNEADTPDNFQSRRPNTSFCFLDIRSPGLGDTAMYLCATSGWINQPQHFGDGTRLSIL.

The chain joins TRBV28 to TRBJ1-1, with TRBD1 as a possible D gene (5 bases). Germline values: CDR1 MDHEN, CDR2 SYDVKM. The CDR3 extends over 13 amino acids. V was trimmed by 8 bases and J by 1 base, leaving 11 bases between them. CDR3 in amino acids: CASGSQGNTEAFF. The DNA of the CDR3 is TGTGCCAGCGGATCGCAGGGGAACACTGAAGCTTTCTTT.

V is TRBV6-1 and J is TRBJ1-2; 8 bases map to TRBD1. In germline, CDR1 is MNHNS, CDR2 SASEGT. V shed 6 bases and J 6 bases; nucleotides not matched to a gene: 9. CDR3 length: 14 amino acids. The CDR3 coding sequence is TGTGCCAGCAGGAGAGAAACAGGGGGTAATGGCTACACCTTC. It translates to CASRRETGGNGYTF.

This chain connects TRBV11-2 to TRBJ2-3; no reliable D call. The CDR3 extends over 12 amino acids. V lost 1 base, J lost 6 bases, and 5 bases lay in between. Germline V lookup: CDR1 SGHAT, CDR2 FQNNGV. The CDR3 DNA is TGTGCCAGCAGCTTAGTCGTCGATACGCAGTATTTT. Its protein product is CASSLVVDTQYF.

This clone was seen a few times. The V gene is TRBV28, the J gene TRBJ2-7; D is unresolved. This CDR3 has 14 residues. Germline V gene data show CDR1 as MDHEN and CDR2 as SYDVKM. The germline V and J ends were trimmed by 7 bases and 2 bases, with 15 bases remaining between them. CDR3: CASNLGVAPYEQYF. The CDR3 DNA reads as TGTGCCAGCAATCTAGGAGTTGCACCCTACGAGCAGTACTTC.

This clone has a count of ten or more. V usage is TRBV6-6 and J usage is TRBJ2-2; D could derive from TRBD1 or TRBD2 (5 bases each). Germline V gene lookup returns CDR1 MNHNY and CDR2 SVGAGI (reference sequence). The CDR3 is made up of 14 amino acids. The V end lost 5 bases, the J end lost 5 bases, and 12 bases lay between the germline ends. This chain's CDR3 is CASSDSGVTGELFF. The CDR3 nucleotides read TGTGCCAGCAGTGACAGCGGAGTAACCGGGGAGCTGTTTTTT.

This clone has a handful of counts. The chain joins TRBV10-3 to TRBJ2-2; TRBD2 aligns across 7 bases. The trim removed 10 bases at V and 6 bases at J, leaving 2 bases unmatched. The CDR3 runs to 11 residues. CDR1 is ENHRY, CDR2 SYGVKD, per germline. DNA of the CDR3: TGTGCCACCCGGGGGGCCGGGGAGCTGTTTTTT. Translation: CATRGAGELFF.

This clone was found many times. The rearrangement joins TRBV11-1 to TRBJ2-7; D may correspond to TRBD1 or TRBD2 (5 bases each). Trimming took off 5 bases at V and 2 bases at J, with 13 bases between the two ends. Germline CDR1 is SGHAT and CDR2 is FQDESV (reference sequence). This CDR3 has 14 residues. This CDR3 reads CASSPGTTPYEQYF. CDR3 in DNA: TGTGCCAGCAGCCCGGGGACGACACCCTACGAGCAGTACTTC.

Only a few counts were recorded for this clone. The chain is built from TRBV6-5 and TRBJ2-1; 12 positions match TRBD2. The CDR3 runs 14 residues. V dropped 10 bases and J dropped 10; count of bases not matched to a gene: 11. The V gene's germline CDR1 is MNHEY and CDR2 SVGAGI. This CDR3 is CATSTSGSSLEQFF. The CDR3 DNA reads TGTGCCACCTCGACTAGCGGGAGTTCTTTGGAGCAGTTCTTC.